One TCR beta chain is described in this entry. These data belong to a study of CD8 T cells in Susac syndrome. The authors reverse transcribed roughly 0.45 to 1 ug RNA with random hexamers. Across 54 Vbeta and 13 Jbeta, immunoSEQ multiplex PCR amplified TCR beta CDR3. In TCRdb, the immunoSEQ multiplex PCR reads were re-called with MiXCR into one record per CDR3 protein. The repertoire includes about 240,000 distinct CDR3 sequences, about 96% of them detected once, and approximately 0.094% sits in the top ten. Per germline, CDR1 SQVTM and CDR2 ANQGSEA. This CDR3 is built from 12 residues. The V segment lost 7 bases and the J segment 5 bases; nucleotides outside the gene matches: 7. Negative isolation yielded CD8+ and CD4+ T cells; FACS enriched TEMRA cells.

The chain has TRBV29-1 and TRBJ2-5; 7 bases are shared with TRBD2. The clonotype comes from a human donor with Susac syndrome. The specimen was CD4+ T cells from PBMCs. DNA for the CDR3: TGCAGCGCCAAACTAGCGCGCGAGACCCAGTACTTC. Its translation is CSAKLARETQYF.